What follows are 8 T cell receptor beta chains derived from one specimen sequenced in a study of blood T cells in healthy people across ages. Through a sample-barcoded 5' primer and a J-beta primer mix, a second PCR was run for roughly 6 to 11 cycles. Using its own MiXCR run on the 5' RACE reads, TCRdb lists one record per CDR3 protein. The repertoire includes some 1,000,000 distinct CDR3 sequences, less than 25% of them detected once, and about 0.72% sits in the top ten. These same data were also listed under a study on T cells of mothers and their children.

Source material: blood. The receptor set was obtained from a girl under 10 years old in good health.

CDR3 nucleotide sequence: TGTGCCAGCAGCTTATCGGCGAATACCCACGAGCAGTACTTC. It codes for CASSLSANTHEQYF. The chain joins TRBV7-2 to TRBJ2-5; D remains ambiguous. The better agreement between TRBJ2-7 and the DNA end casts doubt on the J call. Germline assignment: CDR1 SGHTA and CDR2 FQGNSA. CDR3 length equals 14 residues.

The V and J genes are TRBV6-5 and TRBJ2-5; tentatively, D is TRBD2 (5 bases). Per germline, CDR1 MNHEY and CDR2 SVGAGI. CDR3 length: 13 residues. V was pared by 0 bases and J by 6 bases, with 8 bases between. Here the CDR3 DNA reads TGTGCCAGCAGTTACTCCTCGGGGAAGACCCAGTACTTC. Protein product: CASSYSSGKTQYF.

DNA for the CDR3: TGTGCCAGCAGTCACCGGGCCCCTGAGGACACCTTC. This encodes CASSHRAPEDTF. J is TRBJ1-2 and V is TRBV2; D unclear. Germline assignment: CDR1 SNHLY and CDR2 FYNNEI. Trimming left V 5 bases short and J 12 bases short, with 16 bases between. CDR3 size: 12 residues.

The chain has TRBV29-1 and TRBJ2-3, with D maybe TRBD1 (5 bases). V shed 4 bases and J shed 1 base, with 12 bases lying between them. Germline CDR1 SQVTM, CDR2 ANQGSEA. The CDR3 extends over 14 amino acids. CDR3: CSVVVRGRTDTQYF. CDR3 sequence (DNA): TGCAGCGTTGTAGTTAGGGGCCGCACAGATACGCAGTATTTT.

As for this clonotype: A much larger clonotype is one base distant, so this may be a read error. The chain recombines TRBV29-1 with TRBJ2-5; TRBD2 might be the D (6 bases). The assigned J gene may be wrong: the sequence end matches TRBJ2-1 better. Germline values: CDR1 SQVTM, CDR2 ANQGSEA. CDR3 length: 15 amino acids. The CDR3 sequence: CNVEDFSGGRNEQFF. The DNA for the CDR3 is TGCAACGTTGAAGATTTTAGCGGAGGAAGGAATGAGCAGTTCTTC.

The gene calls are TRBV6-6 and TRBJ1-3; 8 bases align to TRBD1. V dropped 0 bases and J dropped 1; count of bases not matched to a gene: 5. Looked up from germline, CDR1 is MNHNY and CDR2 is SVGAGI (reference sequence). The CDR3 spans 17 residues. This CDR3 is CASSYSRQGLSGNTIYF. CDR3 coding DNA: TGTGCCAGCAGTTACTCAAGACAGGGGCTTTCTGGAAACACCATATATTTT.

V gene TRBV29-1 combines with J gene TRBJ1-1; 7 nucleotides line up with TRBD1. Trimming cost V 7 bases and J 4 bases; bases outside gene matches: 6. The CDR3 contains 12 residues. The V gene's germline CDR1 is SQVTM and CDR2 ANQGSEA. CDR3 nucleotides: TGCAGCGGTGTACAGGGGAGCACTGAAGCTTTCTTT. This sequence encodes CSGVQGSTEAFF.

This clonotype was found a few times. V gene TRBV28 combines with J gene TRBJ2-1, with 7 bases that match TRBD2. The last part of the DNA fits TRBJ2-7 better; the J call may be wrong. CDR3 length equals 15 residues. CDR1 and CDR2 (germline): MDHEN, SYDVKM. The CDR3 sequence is CASYGGSAVIYEQYF. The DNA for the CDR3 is TGTGCCAGCTACGGCGGGAGTGCGGTGATCTACGAGCAGTACTTC.